This entry concerns a single T cell receptor (beta chain). Its target is unknown. The data were obtained in a study of CXCR3-negative and CXCR3-positive naive CD8 T cells. Study as a whole: Collectively, the libraries yielded roughly 150 million TRB reads in total, at about 1.5 +/- 0.3 million per library. Overall study findings and caveats: Relative to CXCR3-negative naive cells, CXCR3-positive naive cells had more hydrophobic TRB CDR3s. High diversity, comparable across both naive subsets, contrasted with much lower diversity in memory CD8+ cells. The naive subsets expressed comparable surface CD5, and the authors inferred TCR strength from TRB CDR3 properties. Most assays used freshly isolated PBMCs, as cryopreservation partially reduced CXCR3.

The authors made the TRB cDNA libraries by 5' RACE using UMI labels. TCRdb re-called the 5' RACE reads and gives one entry per CDR3 protein, without DNA. This repertoire includes some 100,000 distinct CDR3 sequences. This CDR3 region has 14 residues. Germline assignment: CDR1 MNHEY and CDR2 SVGAGI. This sequence originates from a human donor in good health. Some clones in this sample may be carry-over from other donors' samples. The V gene is TRBV6-5, the J gene TRBJ2-7. The material sequenced was naive CXCR3+ CD8+ T cells from blood. Indicated subset: CD45RO-CCR7+CD27+CD95- naive CD8+ T cells expressing CXCR3 (TNR3+). This chain's CDR3 is CASSYGESPYEQYF.